This TCR beta chain was observed in a study of T cells in narcolepsy. The assay was immunoSEQ multiplex PCR, and TCRdb's table has in-frame clones only and misses some. The sample holds 30,000 to 35,000 clones, 87% seen once. The CDR3 is 12 residues long. V was trimmed by 5 bases and J by 2 bases, leaving 5 bases between them. Germline V lookup: CDR1 SGHAT, CDR2 FQDESV (reference sequence). Sequenced material: CD45RA- memory CD4+ T cells from PBMCs. V and J are TRBV11-1 and TRBJ2-3; D remains ambiguous. This TCR derives from a human donor with narcolepsy. Here the CDR3 reads CASSRNTDTQYF. The CDR3 coding sequence is TGTGCCAGCAGCCGGAACACAGATACGCAGTATTTT.